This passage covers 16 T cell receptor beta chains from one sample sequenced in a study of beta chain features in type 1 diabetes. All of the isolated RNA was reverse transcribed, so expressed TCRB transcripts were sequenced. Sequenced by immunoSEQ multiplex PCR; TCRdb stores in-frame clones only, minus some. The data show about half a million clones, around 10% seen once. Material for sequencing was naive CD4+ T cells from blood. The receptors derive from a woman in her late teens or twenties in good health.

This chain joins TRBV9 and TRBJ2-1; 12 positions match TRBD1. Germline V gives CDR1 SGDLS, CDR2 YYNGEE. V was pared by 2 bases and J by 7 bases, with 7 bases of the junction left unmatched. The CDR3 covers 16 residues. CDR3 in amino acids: CASSVRRDRGLNEQFF. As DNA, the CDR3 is TGTGCCAGCAGCGTTCGAAGGGACAGGGGGCTAAATGAGCAGTTCTTC.

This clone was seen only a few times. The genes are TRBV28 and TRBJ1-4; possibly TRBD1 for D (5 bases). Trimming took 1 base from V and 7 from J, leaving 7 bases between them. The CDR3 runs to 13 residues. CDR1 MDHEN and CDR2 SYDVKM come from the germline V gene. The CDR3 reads CASSLFRVEKLFF. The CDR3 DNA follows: TGTGCCAGCAGTTTATTCAGGGTTGAAAAACTGTTTTTT.

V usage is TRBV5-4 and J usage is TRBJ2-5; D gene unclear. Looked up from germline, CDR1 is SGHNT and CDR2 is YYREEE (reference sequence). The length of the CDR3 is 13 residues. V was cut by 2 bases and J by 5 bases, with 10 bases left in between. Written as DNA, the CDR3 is TGTGCCAGCAGCTTAAGCATTTCTGAGACCCAGTACTTC. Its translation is CASSLSISETQYF.

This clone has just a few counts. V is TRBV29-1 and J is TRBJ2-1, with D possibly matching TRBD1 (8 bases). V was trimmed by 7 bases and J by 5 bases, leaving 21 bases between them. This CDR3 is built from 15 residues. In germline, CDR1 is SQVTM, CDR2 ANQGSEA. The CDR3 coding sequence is TGCAGCGCGATACAGGGGGGGCGGGTTGACAATGAGCAGTTCTTC. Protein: CSAIQGGRVDNEQFF.

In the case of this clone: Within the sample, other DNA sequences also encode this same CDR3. The CDR3 DNA is TGCGCCAGCAGCCTAACCGGGGCTGGGGAGACCCAGTACTTC. Encoded protein: CASSLTGAGETQYF. This rearrangement joins TRBV5-1 to TRBJ2-5; D tentatively fits TRBD1 or TRBD2 (5 bases each). CDR1 is SGHRS, CDR2 YFSETQ, per germline. V was cut by 4 bases and J by 5 bases, with 15 bases left in between. The CDR3 runs 14 residues.

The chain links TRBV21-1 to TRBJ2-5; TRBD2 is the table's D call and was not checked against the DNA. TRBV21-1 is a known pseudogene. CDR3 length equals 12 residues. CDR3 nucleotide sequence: TGTGCCAGCAGCAAAGGGTGGAGACCCCAGTACTTC. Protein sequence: CASSKGWRPQYF.

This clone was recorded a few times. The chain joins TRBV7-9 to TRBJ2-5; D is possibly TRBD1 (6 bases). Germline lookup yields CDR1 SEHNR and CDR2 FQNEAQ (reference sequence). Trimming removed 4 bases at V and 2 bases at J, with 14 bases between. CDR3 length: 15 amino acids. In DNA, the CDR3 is TGTGCCAGCAGCTGGAAAGGGGGATGGCAAGAGACCCAGTACTTC. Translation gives CASSWKGGWQETQYF.

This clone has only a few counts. The CDR3 coding sequence is TGTGCCAGCAGCTTAGATATGGTTATGGACATTCAGTACTTC. Protein product: CASSLDMVMDIQYF. This chain uses TRBV7-2 with TRBJ2-4, with unresolved D. V dropped 1 base and J dropped 8 bases, with 12 bases sitting between them. The length of the CDR3 is 14 residues. Per germline, CDR1 SGHTA and CDR2 FQGNSA.

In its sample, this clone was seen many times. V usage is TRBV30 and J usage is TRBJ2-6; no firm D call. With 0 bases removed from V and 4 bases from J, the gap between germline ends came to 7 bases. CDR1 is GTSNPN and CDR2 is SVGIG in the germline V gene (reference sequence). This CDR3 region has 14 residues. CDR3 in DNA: TGTGCCTGGAGTGTCAGTTTGGGGGCCAACGTCCTGACTTTC. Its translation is CAWSVSLGANVLTF.

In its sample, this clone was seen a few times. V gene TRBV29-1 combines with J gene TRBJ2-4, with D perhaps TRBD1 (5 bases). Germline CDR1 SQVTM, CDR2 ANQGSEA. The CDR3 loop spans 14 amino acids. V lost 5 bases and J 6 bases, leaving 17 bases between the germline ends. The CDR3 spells CSVWGPLNANIQYF. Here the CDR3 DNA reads TGCAGCGTTTGGGGCCCCCTGAACGCAAACATTCAGTACTTC.

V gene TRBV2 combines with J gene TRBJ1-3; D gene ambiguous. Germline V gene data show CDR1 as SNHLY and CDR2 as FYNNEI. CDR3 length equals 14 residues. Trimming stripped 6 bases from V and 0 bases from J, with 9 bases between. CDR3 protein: CASRHQTSGNTIYF. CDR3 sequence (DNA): TGTGCCAGCAGGCACCAGACCTCTGGAAACACCATATATTTT. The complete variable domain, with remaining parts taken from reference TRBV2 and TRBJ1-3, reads EPEVTQTPSHQVTQMGQEVILRCVPISNHLYFYWYRQILGQKVEFLVSFYNNEISEKSEIFDDQFSVERPDGSNFTLKIRSTKLEDSAMYFCASRHQTSGNTIYFGEGSWLTVV.

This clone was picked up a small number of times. The DNA for the CDR3 is TGTGCCAGCAGCCATGCCGCCCGAGAGGGTTACAATGAGCAGTTCTTC. It yields the protein CASSHAAREGYNEQFF. V gene TRBV14 combines with J gene TRBJ2-1, with D maybe TRBD2 (5 bases). Trimming removed 3 bases at V and 4 bases at J, with 16 bases between. The CDR3 sequence is 16 residues long. CDR1 is SGHDN and CDR2 is FVKESK in the germline V gene. The entire variable domain, with the rest obtained from reference TRBV14 and TRBJ2-1, is as follows: EAGVTQFPSHSVIEKGQTVTLRCDPISGHDNLYWYRRVMGKEIKFLLHFVKESKQDESGMPNNRFLAERTGGTYSTLKVQPAELEDSGVYFCASSHAAREGYNEQFFGPGTRLTVL.

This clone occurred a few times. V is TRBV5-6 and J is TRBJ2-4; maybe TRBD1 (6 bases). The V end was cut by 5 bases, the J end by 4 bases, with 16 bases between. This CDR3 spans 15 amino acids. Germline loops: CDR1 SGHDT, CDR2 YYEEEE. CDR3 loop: CASRKGTPNKNIQYF. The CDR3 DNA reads TGTGCCAGCAGGAAAGGGACACCTAATAAAAACATTCAGTACTTC.

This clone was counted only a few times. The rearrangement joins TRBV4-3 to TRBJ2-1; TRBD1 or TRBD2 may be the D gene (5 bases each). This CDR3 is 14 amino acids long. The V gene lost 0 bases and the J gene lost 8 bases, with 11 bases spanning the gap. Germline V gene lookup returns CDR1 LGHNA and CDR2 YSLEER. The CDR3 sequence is CASSQERGRDEQFF. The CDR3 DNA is TGCGCCAGCAGCCAAGAACGGGGCCGCGATGAGCAGTTCTTC.

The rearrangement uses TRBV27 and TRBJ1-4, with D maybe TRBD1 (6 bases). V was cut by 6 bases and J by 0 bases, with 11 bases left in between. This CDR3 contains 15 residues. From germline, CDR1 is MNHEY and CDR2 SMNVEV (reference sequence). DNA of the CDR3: TGTGCCAGCAGCGAAGCAGGGGCAACTAATGAAAAACTGTTTTTT. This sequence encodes CASSEAGATNEKLFF.

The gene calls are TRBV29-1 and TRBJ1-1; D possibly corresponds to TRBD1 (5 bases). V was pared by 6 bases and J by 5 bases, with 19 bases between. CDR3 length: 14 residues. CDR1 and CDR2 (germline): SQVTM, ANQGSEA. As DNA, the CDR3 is TGCAGCGTCCACCCCGGGACCTTGGTAACTGAAGCTTTCTTT. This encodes CSVHPGTLVTEAFF. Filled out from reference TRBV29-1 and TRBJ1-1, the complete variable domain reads SAVISQKPSRDICQRGTSLTIQCQVDSQVTMMFWYRQQPGQSLTLIATANQGSEATYESGFVIDKFPISRPNLTFSTLTVSNMSPEDSSIYLCSVHPGTLVTEAFFGQGTRLTVV.